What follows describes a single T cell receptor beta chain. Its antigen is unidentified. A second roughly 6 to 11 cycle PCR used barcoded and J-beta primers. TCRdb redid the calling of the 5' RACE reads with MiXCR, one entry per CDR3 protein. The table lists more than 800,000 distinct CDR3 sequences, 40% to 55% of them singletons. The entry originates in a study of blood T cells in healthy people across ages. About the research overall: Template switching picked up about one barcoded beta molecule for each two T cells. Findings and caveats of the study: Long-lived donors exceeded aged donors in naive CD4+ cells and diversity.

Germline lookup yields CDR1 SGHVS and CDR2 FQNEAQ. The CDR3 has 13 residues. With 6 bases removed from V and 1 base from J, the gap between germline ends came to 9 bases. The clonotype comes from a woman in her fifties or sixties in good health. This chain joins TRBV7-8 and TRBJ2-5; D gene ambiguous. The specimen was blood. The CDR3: CASRFRFQETQYF. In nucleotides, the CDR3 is TGTGCCAGCAGGTTTAGGTTCCAAGAGACCCAGTACTTC.